This TCR beta chain was obtained from a study of neurological immune-mediated disorders. This clonotype was seen ten or more times. TCRdb re-derived calls from the 5' RACE reads in MiXCR, one entry per CDR3 protein. The profile covers fewer than 50,000 distinct CDR3 sequences, with roughly 15% appearing a single time and around 3.3% taken by the ten largest. The CDR3 loop spans 16 amino acids. Germline CDR1 is MNHNY and CDR2 is SVGAGI (reference sequence). Trimming removed 0 bases from V and 1 base from J, with 9 bases in between. The chain uses TRBV6-6 and TRBJ2-2; maybe TRBD1 (5 bases). The clonotype was recovered from a woman in her sixties with HTLV-1-associated myelopathy (HAM/TSP). The sample comprised CD4+ T cells from blood. The CDR3 DNA follows: TGTGCCAGCAGTTACTCCGGACAACGGAACACCGGGGAGCTGTTTTTT. Protein: CASSYSGQRNTGELFF.